Listed below are T cell receptor beta chains from one sample, sequenced in a study of response to subunit inactivated influenza vaccine. TCRdb reanalysed the RT-PCR reads using MiXCR and keeps one entry per CDR3 protein. The top ten hold 11% of the sample, which has around 850,000 distinct CDR3 sequences, 15% to 20% seen once. The sequenced sample was PBMCs from blood, obtained 5 days after vaccination. The origin of the receptors is a man in his fifties who received an inactivated influenza vaccine. Both conserved end residues are part of each CDR3.

V	J	CDR3
TRBV5-1	TRBJ2-1	CASSFEGTYNEQFF
TRBV5-1	TRBJ2-3	CASSRQGAGPDTQYF
TRBV15	TRBJ1-5	CATSVKIGRGQPQHF
TRBV15	TRBJ2-7	CATSRAGIENEQYF
TRBV29-1	TRBJ2-1	CSAPLAGHGNEQFF
TRBV20-1	TRBJ2-7	CSATQGVGSYEQYF
TRBV7-2	TRBJ2-7	CASSARQGSGYEQYF
TRBV7-2	TRBJ1-1	CASSYRQGGTEAFF
TRBV7-2	TRBJ1-1	CASSLEAFLNTEAFF
TRBV18	TRBJ2-7	CASSPPAAGRSSYEQYF